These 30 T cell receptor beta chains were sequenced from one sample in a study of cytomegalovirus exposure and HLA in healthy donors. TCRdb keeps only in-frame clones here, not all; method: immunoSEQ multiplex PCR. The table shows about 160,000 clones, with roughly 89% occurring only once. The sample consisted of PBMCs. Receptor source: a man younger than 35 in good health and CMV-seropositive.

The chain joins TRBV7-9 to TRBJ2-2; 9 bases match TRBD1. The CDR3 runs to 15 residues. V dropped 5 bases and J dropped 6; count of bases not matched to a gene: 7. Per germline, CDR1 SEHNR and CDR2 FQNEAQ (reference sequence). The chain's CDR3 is CASSPRTGEAGELFF. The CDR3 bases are TGTGCCAGCAGCCCACGGACAGGGGAGGCCGGGGAGCTGTTTTTT.

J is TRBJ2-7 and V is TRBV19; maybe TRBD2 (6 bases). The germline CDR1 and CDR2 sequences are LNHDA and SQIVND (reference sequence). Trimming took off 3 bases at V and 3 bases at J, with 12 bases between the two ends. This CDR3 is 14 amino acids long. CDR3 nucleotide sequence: TGTGCCAGTAGTATGCGGGATGGGGGCTACGAGCAGTACTTC. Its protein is CASSMRDGGYEQYF.

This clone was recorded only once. The CDR3 is CASSQESIGVAGNYEQYF. The CDR3 nucleotides read TGTGCCAGCAGCCAAGAGTCTATTGGAGTAGCGGGAAACTACGAGCAGTACTTC. The rearrangement links TRBV4-2 to TRBJ2-7, with TRBD2 identical over 8 bases. Trimming at V came to 0 bases and at J to 3 bases, leaving 13 bases not matched to a gene. CDR1 is LGHNA, CDR2 YNFKEQ, per germline. The CDR3 covers 18 residues.

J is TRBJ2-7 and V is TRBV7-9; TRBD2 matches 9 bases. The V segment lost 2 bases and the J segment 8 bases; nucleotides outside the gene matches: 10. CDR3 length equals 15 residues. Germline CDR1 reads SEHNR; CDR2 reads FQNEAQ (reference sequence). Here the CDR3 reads CASSLKSSGISKQYF. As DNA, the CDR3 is TGTGCCAGCAGCTTAAAGTCTAGCGGGATCTCCAAGCAGTACTTC.

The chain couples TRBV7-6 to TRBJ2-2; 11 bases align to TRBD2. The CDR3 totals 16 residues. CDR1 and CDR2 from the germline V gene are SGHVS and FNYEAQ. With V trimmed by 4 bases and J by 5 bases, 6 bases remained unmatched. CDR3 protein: CASSSLLAGATGELFF. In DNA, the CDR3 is TGTGCCAGCAGCTCCCTACTAGCGGGAGCAACCGGGGAGCTGTTTTTT.

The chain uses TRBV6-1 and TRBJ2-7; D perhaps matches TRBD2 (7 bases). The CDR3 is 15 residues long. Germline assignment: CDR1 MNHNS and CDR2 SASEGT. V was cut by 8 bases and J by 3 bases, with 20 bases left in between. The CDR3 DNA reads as TGTGCCAGCTCCAGACAGGCTAGCGGTCTCTACGAGCAGTACTTC. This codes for CASSRQASGLYEQYF.

CDR3 residues: CASSLRLAGVFEQFF. As DNA, the CDR3 is TGTGCCAGCAGCTTAAGACTAGCGGGAGTATTTGAGCAGTTCTTC. The V and J genes are TRBV13 and TRBJ2-1; 12 bases agree with TRBD2. The junction had 5 bases not matched to a gene; V was cut back by 2 bases and J by 9 bases. The CDR3 runs 15 residues. The V gene's germline CDR1 is PRHDT and CDR2 FYEKMQ (reference sequence).

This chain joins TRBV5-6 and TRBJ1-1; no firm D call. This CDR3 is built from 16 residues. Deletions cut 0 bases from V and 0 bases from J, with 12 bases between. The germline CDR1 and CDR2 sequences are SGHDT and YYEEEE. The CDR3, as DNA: TGTGCCAGCAGCTTGGCCTACGTACAGTTGAACACTGAAGCTTTCTTT. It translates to CASSLAYVQLNTEAFF.

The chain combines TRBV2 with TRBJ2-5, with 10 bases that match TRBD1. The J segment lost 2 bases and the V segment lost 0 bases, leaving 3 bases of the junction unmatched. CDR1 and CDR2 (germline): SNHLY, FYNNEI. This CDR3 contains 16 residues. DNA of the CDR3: TGTGCCAGCAGTGAAGCCTGGACAGGGGGTCAAGAGACCCAGTACTTC. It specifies CASSEAWTGGQETQYF. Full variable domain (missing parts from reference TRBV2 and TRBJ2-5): EPEVTQTPSHQVTQMGQEVILRCVPISNHLYFYWYRQILGQKVEFLVSFYNNEISEKSEIFDDQFSVERPDGSNFTLKIRSTKLEDSAMYFCASSEAWTGGQETQYFGPGTRLLVL.

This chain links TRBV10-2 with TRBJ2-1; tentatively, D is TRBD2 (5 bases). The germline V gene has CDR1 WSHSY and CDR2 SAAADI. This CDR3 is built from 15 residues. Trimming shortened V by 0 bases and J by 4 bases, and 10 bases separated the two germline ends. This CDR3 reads CASSESSGLYNEQFF. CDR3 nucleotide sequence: TGCGCCAGCAGTGAGTCCAGCGGTTTATACAATGAGCAGTTCTTC.

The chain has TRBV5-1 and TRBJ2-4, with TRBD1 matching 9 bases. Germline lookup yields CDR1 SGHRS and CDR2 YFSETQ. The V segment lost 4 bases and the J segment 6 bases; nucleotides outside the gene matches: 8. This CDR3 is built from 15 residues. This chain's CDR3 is CASSEEPGQGNIQYF. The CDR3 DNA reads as TGCGCCAGCAGCGAGGAGCCGGGACAGGGAAACATTCAGTACTTC.

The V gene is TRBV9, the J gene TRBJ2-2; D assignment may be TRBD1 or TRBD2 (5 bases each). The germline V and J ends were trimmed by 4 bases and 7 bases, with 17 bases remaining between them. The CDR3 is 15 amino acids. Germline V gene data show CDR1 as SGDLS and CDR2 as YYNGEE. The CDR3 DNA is TGTGCCAGCAGCTTAGGGGAGACCCAGAGCGGGGAGCTGTTTTTT. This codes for CASSLGETQSGELFF.

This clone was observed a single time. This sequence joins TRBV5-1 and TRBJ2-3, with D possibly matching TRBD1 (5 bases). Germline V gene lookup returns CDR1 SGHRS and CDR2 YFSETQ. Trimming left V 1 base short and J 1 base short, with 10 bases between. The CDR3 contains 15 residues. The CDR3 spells CASSLRQIGTDTQYF. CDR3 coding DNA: TGCGCCAGCAGCTTGAGACAGATAGGCACAGATACGCAGTATTTT.

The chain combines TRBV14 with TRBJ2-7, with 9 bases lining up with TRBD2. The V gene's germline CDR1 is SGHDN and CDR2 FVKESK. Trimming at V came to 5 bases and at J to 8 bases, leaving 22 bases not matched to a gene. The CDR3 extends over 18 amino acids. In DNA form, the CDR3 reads TGTGCCAGCAGCGAAGCTCGTGGTAGCGGGAGTTTGGTTTCTAAGCAGTACTTC. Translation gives CASSEARGSGSLVSKQYF.

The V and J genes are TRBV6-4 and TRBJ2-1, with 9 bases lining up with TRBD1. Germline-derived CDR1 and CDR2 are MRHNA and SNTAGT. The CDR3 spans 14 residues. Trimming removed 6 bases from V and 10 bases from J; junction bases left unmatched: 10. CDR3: CASRAKQGAGEQFF. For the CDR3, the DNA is TGTGCCAGCAGAGCGAAACAGGGGGCGGGCGAGCAGTTCTTC.

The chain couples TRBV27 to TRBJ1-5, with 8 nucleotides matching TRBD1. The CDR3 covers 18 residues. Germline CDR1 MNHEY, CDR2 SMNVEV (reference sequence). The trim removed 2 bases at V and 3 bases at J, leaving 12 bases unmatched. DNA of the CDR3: TGTGCCAGCAGTTTACGGTCAGTACGGGACAGGCCCAATCAGCCCCAGCATTTT. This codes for CASSLRSVRDRPNQPQHF.

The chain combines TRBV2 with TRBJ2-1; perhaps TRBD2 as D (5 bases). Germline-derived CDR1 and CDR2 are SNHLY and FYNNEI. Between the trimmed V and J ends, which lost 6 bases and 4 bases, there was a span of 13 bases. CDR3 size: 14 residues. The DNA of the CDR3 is TGTGCCAGCAGCGTCGACGGAGGATACAATGAGCAGTTCTTC. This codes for CASSVDGGYNEQFF.

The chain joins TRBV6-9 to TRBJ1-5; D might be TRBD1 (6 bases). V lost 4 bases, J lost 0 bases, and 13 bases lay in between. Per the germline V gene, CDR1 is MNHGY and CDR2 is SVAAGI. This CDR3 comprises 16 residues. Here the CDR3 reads CASSCPTGHSNQPQHF. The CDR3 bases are TGTGCCAGCAGTTGCCCGACAGGACATAGCAATCAGCCCCAGCATTTT.

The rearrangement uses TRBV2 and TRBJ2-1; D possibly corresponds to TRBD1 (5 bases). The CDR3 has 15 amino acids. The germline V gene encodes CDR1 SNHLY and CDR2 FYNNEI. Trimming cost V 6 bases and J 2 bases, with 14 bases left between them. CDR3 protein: CASRVRRTTYNEQFF. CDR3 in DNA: TGTGCCAGCAGGGTAAGAAGGACAACCTACAATGAGCAGTTCTTC.

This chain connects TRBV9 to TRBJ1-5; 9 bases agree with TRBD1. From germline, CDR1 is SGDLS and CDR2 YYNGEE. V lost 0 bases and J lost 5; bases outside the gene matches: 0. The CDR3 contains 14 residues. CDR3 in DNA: TGTGCCAGCAGCGTAGGACAGGGGGATCAGCCCCAGCATTTT. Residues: CASSVGQGDQPQHF.

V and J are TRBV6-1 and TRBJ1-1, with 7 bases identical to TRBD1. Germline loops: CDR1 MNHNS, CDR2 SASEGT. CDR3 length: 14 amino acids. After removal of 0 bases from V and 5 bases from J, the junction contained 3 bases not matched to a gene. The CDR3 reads CASSEAQGVTEAFF. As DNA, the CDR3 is TGTGCCAGCAGTGAAGCGCAGGGGGTTACTGAAGCTTTCTTT.

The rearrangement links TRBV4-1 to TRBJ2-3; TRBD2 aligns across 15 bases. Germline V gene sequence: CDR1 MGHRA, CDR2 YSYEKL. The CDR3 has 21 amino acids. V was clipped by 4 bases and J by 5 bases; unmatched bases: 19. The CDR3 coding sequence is TGCGCCAGCAGCCCCTCCTTGGGGGTTCGGACTAGCGGGAGGGCCGTAGATACGCAGTATTTT. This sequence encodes CASSPSLGVRTSGRAVDTQYF.

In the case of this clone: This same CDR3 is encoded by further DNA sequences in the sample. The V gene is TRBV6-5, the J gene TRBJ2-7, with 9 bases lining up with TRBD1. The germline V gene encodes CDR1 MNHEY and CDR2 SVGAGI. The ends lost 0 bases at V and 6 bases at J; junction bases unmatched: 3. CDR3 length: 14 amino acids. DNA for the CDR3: TGTGCCAGCAGTTACTCCGGGACAGGGTCCGAGCAGTACTTC. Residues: CASSYSGTGSEQYF.

Here the CDR3 DNA reads TGCGCCAGCAGCTCGTTGACAGGGATGGATGAGCAGTTCTTC. Translating gives CASSSLTGMDEQFF. The V gene is TRBV5-1, the J gene TRBJ2-1, with 7 bases aligning to TRBD1. CDR3 length: 14 amino acids. Losses at the gene ends were 3 bases for V and 8 bases for J; bases not matched to a gene: 8. Germline loops: CDR1 SGHRS, CDR2 YFSETQ.

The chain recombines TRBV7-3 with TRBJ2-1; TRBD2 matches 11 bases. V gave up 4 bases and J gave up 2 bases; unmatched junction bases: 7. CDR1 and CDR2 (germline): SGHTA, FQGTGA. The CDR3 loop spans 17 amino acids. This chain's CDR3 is CASSSRSSGRTYNEQFF. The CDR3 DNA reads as TGTGCCAGCAGCTCCCGATCTAGCGGGAGGACCTACAATGAGCAGTTCTTC.

The CDR3 is CASLRQENTEAFF. In DNA form, the CDR3 reads TGTGCCAGCCTTCGACAGGAGAACACTGAAGCTTTCTTT. The V call is TRBV2, the J call TRBJ1-1; D is possibly TRBD1 (6 bases). The germline CDR1 and CDR2 sequences are SNHLY and FYNNEI. The CDR3 contains 13 residues. Trimming removed 8 bases from V and 1 base from J, with 11 bases in between.

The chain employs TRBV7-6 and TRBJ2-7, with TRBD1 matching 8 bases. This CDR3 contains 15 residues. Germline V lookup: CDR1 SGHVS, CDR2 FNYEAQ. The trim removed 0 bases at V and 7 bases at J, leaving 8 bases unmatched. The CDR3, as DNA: TGTGCCAGCAGCTTAGCGCGGCAGGGGGCGGGTGAGCAGTACTTC. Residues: CASSLARQGAGEQYF.

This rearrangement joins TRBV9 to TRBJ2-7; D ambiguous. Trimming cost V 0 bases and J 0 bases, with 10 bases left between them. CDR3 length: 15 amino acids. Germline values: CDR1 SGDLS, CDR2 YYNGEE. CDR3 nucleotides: TGTGCCAGCAGCGTAGCTGGGTCTAGCTCCTACGAGCAGTACTTC. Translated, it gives CASSVAGSSSYEQYF.

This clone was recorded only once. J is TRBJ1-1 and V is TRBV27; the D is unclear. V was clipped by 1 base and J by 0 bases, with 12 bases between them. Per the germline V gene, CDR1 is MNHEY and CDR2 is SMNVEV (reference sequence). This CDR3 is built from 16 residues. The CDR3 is CASSLFGFSMNTEAFF. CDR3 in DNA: TGTGCCAGCAGTTTATTCGGGTTTAGCATGAACACTGAAGCTTTCTTT.

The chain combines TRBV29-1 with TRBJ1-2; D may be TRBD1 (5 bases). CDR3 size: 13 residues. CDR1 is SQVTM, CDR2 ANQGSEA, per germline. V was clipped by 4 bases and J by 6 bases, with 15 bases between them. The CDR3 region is CSVGTRTPDGYTF. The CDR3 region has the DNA TGCAGCGTTGGCACAAGGACACCGGATGGCTACACCTTC. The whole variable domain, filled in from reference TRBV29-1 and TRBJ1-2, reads SAVISQKPSRDICQRGTSLTIQCQVDSQVTMMFWYRQQPGQSLTLIATANQGSEATYESGFVIDKFPISRPNLTFSTLTVSNMSPEDSSIYLCSVGTRTPDGYTFGSGTRLTVV.